The subject of this entry is one TCR beta chain. TCRdb's copy holds only in-frame clones and misses some; the assay was immunoSEQ multiplex PCR. The table includes over 15,000 clones, about two thirds detected once. V was clipped by 2 bases and J by 4 bases, with 11 bases between them. Germline CDR1 is SGHTA and CDR2 is FQGNSA. CDR3 size: 14 residues. This sample was taken from a study of neoadjuvant anti-PD-1 for oral cavity cancer. The chain recombines TRBV7-2 with TRBJ1-1, with D possibly being TRBD1 (5 bases). This clonotype originated in a person aged 35-79 years with oral cavity squamous cell carcinoma. The specimen comprised PBMCs, sampled before nivolumab (anti-PD-1) treatment. CDR3 DNA: TGTGCCAGCAGCTTAATAGGGAGGGGCACTGAAGCTTTCTTT. Its translation is CASSLIGRGTEAFF.